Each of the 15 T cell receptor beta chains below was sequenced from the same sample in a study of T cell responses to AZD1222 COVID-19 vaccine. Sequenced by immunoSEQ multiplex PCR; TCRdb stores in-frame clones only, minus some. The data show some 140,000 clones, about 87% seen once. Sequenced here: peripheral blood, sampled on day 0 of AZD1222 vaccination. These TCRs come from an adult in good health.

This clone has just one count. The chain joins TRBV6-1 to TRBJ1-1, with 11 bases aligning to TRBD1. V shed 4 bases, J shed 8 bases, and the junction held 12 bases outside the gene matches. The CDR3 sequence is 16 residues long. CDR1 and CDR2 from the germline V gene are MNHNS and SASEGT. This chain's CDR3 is CASSAGQGARKPEAFF. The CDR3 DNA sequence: TGTGCCAGCAGTGCTGGACAGGGGGCGCGGAAGCCGGAAGCTTTCTTT.

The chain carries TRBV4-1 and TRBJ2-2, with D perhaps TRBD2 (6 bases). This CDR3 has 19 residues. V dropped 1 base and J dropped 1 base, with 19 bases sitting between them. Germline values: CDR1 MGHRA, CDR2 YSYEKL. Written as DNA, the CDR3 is TGCGCCAGCAGCCAAGCCGGGTCTCAGCGGGCCAAGAACACCGGGGAGCTGTTTTTT. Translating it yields CASSQAGSQRAKNTGELFF.

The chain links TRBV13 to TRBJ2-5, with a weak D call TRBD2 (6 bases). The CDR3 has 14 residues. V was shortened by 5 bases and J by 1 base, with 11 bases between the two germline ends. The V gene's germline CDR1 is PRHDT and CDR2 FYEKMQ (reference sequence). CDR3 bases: TGTGCCAGCAGCAACCAGGGAGGCCAAGAGACCCAGTACTTC. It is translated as CASSNQGGQETQYF. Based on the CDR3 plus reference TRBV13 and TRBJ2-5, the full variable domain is AAGVIQSPRHLIKEKRETATLKCYPIPRHDTVYWYQQGPGQDPQFLISFYEKMQSDKGSIPDRFSAQQFSDYHSELNMSSLELGDSALYFCASSNQGGQETQYFGPGTRLLVL.

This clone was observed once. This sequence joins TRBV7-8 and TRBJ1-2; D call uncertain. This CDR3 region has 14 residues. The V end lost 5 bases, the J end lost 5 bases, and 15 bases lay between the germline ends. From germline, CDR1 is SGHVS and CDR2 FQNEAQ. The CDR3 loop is CASSPGAVGYGYTF. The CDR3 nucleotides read TGTGCCAGCAGCCCCGGCGCCGTTGGGTATGGCTACACCTTC.

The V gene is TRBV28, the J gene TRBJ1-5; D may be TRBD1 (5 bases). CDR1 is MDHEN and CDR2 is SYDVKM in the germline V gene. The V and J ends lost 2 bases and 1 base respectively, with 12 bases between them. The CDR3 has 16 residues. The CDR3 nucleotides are TGTGCCAGCAGTTTAACGGGACTAGGGAGCAATCAGCCCCAGCATTTT. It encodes CASSLTGLGSNQPQHF.

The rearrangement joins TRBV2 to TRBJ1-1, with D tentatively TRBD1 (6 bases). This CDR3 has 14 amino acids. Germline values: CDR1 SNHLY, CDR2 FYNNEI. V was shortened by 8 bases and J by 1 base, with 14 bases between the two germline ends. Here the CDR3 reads CASGTGQQNTEAFF. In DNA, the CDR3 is TGTGCCAGCGGAACGGGACAACAGAACACTGAAGCTTTCTTT.

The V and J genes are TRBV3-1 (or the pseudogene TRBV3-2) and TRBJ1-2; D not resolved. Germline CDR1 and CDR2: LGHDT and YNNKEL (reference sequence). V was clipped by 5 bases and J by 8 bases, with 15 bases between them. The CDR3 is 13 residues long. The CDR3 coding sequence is TGTGCCAGCAGCAACCCAGCCTCTGGGGGCTACACCTTC. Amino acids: CASSNPASGGYTF.

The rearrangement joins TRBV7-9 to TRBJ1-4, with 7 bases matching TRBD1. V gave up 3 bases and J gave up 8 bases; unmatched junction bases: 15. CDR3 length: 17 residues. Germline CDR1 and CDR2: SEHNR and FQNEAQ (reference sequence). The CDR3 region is CASSLTGTARRGEKLFF. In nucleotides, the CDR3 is TGTGCCAGCAGCTTGACTGGGACAGCTCGGCGAGGAGAAAAACTGTTTTTT.

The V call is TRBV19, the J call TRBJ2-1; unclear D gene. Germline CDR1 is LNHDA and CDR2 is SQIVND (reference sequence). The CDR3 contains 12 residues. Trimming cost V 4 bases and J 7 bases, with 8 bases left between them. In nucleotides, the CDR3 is TGTGCCAGTAGTAAAACCCGTAATGAGCAGTTCTTC. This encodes CASSKTRNEQFF.

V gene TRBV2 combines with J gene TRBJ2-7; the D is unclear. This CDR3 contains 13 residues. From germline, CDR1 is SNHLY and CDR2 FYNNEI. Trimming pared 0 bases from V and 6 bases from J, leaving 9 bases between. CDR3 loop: CASSEAARGEQYF. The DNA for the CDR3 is TGTGCCAGCAGTGAAGCTGCCCGCGGCGAGCAGTACTTC.

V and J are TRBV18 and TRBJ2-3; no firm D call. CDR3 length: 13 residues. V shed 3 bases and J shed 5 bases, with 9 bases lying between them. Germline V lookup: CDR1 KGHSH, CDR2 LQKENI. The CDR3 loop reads CASSPSRLDTQYF. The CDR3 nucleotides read TGTGCCAGCTCACCGAGCAGGCTAGATACGCAGTATTTT.

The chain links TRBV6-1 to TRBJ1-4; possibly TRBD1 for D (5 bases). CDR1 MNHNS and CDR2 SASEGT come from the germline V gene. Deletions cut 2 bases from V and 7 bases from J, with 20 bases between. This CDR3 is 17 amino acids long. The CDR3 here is CASSEFDSPGLGEKLFF. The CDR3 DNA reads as TGTGCCAGCAGTGAATTTGACAGTCCGGGGCTGGGTGAAAAACTGTTTTTT.

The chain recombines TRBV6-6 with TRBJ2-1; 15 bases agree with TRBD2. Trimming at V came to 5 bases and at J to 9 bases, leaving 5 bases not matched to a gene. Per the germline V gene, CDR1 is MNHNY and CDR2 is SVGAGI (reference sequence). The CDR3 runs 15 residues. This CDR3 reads CASSRTSGGAGEQFF. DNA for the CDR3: TGTGCCAGCAGTCGGACTAGCGGGGGGGCAGGTGAGCAGTTCTTC.

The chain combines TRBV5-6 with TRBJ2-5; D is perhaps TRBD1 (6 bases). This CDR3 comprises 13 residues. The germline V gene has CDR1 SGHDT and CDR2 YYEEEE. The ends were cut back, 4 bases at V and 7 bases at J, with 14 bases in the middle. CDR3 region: CASSPGRGGTQYF. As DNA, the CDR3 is TGTGCCAGCAGCCCAGGCCGAGGGGGGACCCAGTACTTC. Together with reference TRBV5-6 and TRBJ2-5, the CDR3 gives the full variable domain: DAGVTQSPTHLIKTRGQQVTLRCSPKSGHDTVSWYQQALGQGPQFIFQYYEEEERQRGNFPDRFSGHQFPNYSSELNVNALLLGDSALYLCASSPGRGGTQYFGPGTRLLVL.

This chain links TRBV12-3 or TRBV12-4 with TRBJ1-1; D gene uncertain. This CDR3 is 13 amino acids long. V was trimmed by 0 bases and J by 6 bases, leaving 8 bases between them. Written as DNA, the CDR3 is TGTGCCAGCAGTTTAGCAAGGGTGGCTGAAGCTTTCTTT. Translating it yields CASSLARVAEAFF.